Following are 8 T cell receptor beta chains from one sample sequenced in a study of shared clonotypes between healthy human individuals. Repertoires were generated with immunoSEQ multiplex PCR, while TCRdb's copy carries only in-frame clones and drops some. The table includes some 2.1 million clones, roughly 95% detected once. Sequencing used naive CD4+ T cells sorted from blood. As for subset: CD45RA+ positively selected. The receptor source for this set is a man younger than 35 in good health.

V and J are TRBV29-1 and TRBJ1-4, with D tentatively TRBD1 (6 bases). Germline V gives CDR1 SQVTM, CDR2 ANQGSEA. Trimming shortened V by 7 bases and J by 10 bases, and 7 bases separated the two germline ends. This CDR3 is built from 9 residues. DNA for the CDR3: TGCAGCGCCAGGGGAAAACTGTTTTTT. It codes for CSARGKLFF.

The gene calls are TRBV5-6 and TRBJ2-1; D gene uncertain. The CDR3 totals 14 residues. The V end lost 4 bases, the J end lost 4 bases, and 12 bases lay between the germline ends. Germline CDR1 SGHDT, CDR2 YYEEEE. CDR3 sequence (DNA): TGTGCCAGCAGCCTGGTCGGGCGGTACAATGAGCAGTTCTTC. This gives the protein CASSLVGRYNEQFF.

The CDR3, as DNA: TGTGCCAGCAGGGAGGGACAGGCCCTCAATCAGCCCCAGCATTTT. It is translated as CASREGQALNQPQHF. The rearrangement joins TRBV6-1 to TRBJ1-5; TRBD1 agrees at 8 bases. Germline assignment: CDR1 MNHNS and CDR2 SASEGT. After removal of 6 bases from V and 3 bases from J, the junction contained 7 bases not matched to a gene. The CDR3 has 15 amino acids.

J is TRBJ1-3 and V is TRBV2; TRBD1 matches at 9 bases. Germline CDR1 and CDR2: SNHLY and FYNNEI. This CDR3 region has 19 residues. The V and J ends lost 3 bases and 4 bases, in that order; junction bases with no gene match: 16. CDR3 DNA sequence: TGTGCCAGCAGTGACCTAACAACTACAGGACAGGGGATAGGAAACACCATATATTTT. This sequence encodes CASSDLTTTGQGIGNTIYF. Looking up the rest from reference TRBV2 and TRBJ1-3 gives the full variable domain: EPEVTQTPSHQVTQMGQEVILRCVPISNHLYFYWYRQILGQKVEFLVSFYNNEISEKSEIFDDQFSVERPDGSNFTLKIRSTKLEDSAMYFCASSDLTTTGQGIGNTIYFGEGSWLTVV.

In the case of this clone: At one of its ends the junction is not consistent with the germline gene, which may arise from a read error. The V and J genes are TRBV10-3 and TRBJ1-2, with a tentative D call TRBD1 (5 bases). Germline V gene lookup returns CDR1 ENHRY and CDR2 SYGVKD. CDR3 size: 14 residues. CDR3 residues: CASSFQGGNYGYTF. The DNA for the CDR3 is TGTGCCAGCAGTTTCCAGGGAGGTAACTATGGCTACACCTTC.

This chain joins TRBV10-3 and TRBJ2-7; possibly TRBD2 for D (6 bases). CDR3 length: 14 amino acids. With 8 bases removed from V and 3 bases from J, the gap between germline ends came to 17 bases. In germline, CDR1 is ENHRY, CDR2 SYGVKD. CDR3 nucleotides: TGTGCCATCTCAGACCGGGACTGGGGCTACGAGCAGTACTTC. This sequence encodes CAISDRDWGYEQYF.

The genes are TRBV5-1 and TRBJ1-1; TRBD1 matches at 10 bases. Germline CDR1 SGHRS, CDR2 YFSETQ. The ends lost 1 base at V and 5 bases at J; junction bases unmatched: 8. This CDR3 has 16 residues. In DNA, the CDR3 is TGCGCCAGCAGCTTGAGACAGGGGGCATCTGGGACTGAAGCTTTCTTT. This sequence encodes CASSLRQGASGTEAFF.

The CDR3 DNA sequence: TGTGCCAGCAGCCACCGGGACAGGGGCAACTACGAGCAGTACTTC. This sequence encodes CASSHRDRGNYEQYF. This sequence joins TRBV7-9 and TRBJ2-7; 10 bases are shared with TRBD1. Germline loops: CDR1 SEHNR, CDR2 FQNEAQ (reference sequence). The junction had 7 bases not matched to a gene; V was cut back by 5 bases and J by 3 bases. The CDR3 extends over 15 amino acids.